The sequence of this TCR beta chain was determined in a study of OX40 agonist ivuxolimab in advanced cancers. Study findings and constraints: Dose levels from 0.1 to 3.0 mg/kg saw CD4+ and CD8+ blood T cells expand clonally by week 6. CD8+ T cells averaged more expanded clones than CD4+. The expanded peripheral T cells' antigen specificity was not determined.

Concerning this clone itself: Its antigen remains unidentified.

The assay was immunoSEQ multiplex PCR, and TCRdb's table has in-frame clones only and misses some. The table lists roughly 26,000 clones, roughly 90% of them singletons. This CDR3 comprises 16 residues. Germline CDR1 MGHDK, CDR2 SYGVNS. V trimming: 1 base; J trimming: 5 bases; junction bases outside the gene matches: 10. The chain couples TRBV25-1 to TRBJ1-2, with TRBD1 identical over 7 bases. The clonotype comes from an adult with an advanced solid tumor such as melanoma, head and neck, liver or kidney cancer. This specimen was CD4+ or CD8+ T cells sorted from blood, taken in a trial of the OX40 agonist ivuxolimab. CDR3 nucleotides: TGTGCCAGCAGTGAATTTGGGTCAGGGGGTGAGTATGGCTACACCTTC. Protein sequence: CASSEFGSGGEYGYTF.